The 20 T cell receptor beta chains in this list originate from one sample, sequenced in a study of blood T cells in healthy people across ages. With a J-beta primer mix and a sample-barcoded 5' primer, a second PCR ran 7 to 11 cycles. TCRdb re-derived calls from the 5' RACE reads in MiXCR, one entry per CDR3 protein. The table has about 780,000 distinct CDR3 sequences, about half seen once. What was sequenced was blood. These receptors were obtained from a man older than 75 in good health.

This clonotype was detected only once. The chain uses TRBV12-3 or TRBV12-4 and TRBJ2-7, with 8 bases aligning to TRBD2. J was trimmed by 2 bases and V by 6 bases; bases with no gene match: 9. The CDR3 sequence is 15 residues long. The CDR3 DNA reads TGTGCCAGCAGCCGTCAGACTAGCGCAACCTACGAGCAGTACTTC. It specifies CASSRQTSATYEQYF.

A single count supports this clonotype. The chain is built from TRBV6-5 and TRBJ2-7; D not certain. From germline, CDR1 is MNHEY and CDR2 SVGAGI. V was cut by 5 bases and J by 1 base, with 15 bases left in between. There are 15 residues in the CDR3. CDR3 coding DNA: TGTGCCAGCAGTGATATGCGACTGAGATCCTACGAGCAGTACTTC. Its translation: CASSDMRLRSYEQYF.

This clonotype was picked up a small number of times. CDR3 region: CASSFRGLERTQYF. The CDR3 bases are TGTGCCAGCAGTTTCAGGGGGCTGGAGAGGACCCAGTACTTC. The rearrangement links TRBV28 to TRBJ2-5; 8 bases fit TRBD1. The germline gives CDR1 MDHEN, CDR2 SYDVKM. The CDR3 runs to 14 residues. With 3 bases clipped from V and 7 bases from J, the junction kept 7 bases outside the gene matches.

V gene TRBV3-1 combines with J gene TRBJ2-4, with 9 bases lining up with TRBD1. The assigned J gene may be wrong: the sequence end matches TRBJ2-7 better. Germline CDR1 is LGHDT and CDR2 is YNNKEL (reference sequence). This CDR3 has 16 residues. The CDR3 bases are TGTGCCAGCGGCCGACCTACGGGACAGGGTCACTACGAGCAGTACTTC. It codes for CASGRPTGQGHYEQYF.

A word on this clonotype: At one of its ends the junction is not consistent with the germline gene, which may arise from a read error. The chain is built from TRBV6-4 and TRBJ2-1; 8 nucleotides agree with TRBD2. The J call may be faulty, since TRBJ2-7 better matches the DNA end. This CDR3 is 16 amino acids long. The germline V gene has CDR1 MRHNA and CDR2 SNTAGT. The CDR3 loop is CTSSDSNSGTYNEQYF. CDR3 nucleotides: TGTACCAGCAGTGACTCTAATAGCGGGACCTACAATGAGCAGTACTTC.

The V and J genes are TRBV3-1 and TRBJ2-3; D is undetermined. The germline V gene encodes CDR1 LGHDT and CDR2 YNNKEL (reference sequence). The ends were cut back, 2 bases at V and 5 bases at J, with 14 bases in the middle. This CDR3 is built from 15 residues. The DNA of the CDR3 is TGTGCCAGCAGCCAAACCCGGTGGGAACTAGATACGCAGTATTTT. It is translated as CASSQTRWELDTQYF.

The gene calls are TRBV2 and TRBJ2-3; no firm D call. This CDR3 region has 14 residues. Trimming pared 10 bases from V and 3 bases from J, leaving 17 bases between. CDR1 is SNHLY and CDR2 is FYNNEI in the germline V gene. Written as DNA, the CDR3 is TGTGCCACCCTAAGGGTAGGCGATACAGATACGCAGTATTTT. Amino acid sequence: CATLRVGDTDTQYF.

Notes on this clonotype: At one boundary the junction diverges from the germline segment, which might be a read error. This chain connects TRBV28 to TRBJ1-5; D possibly corresponds to TRBD1 (5 bases). The germline gives CDR1 MDHEN, CDR2 SYDVKM. The CDR3 contains 14 residues. Written as DNA, the CDR3 is TGTGCCAACAGTTTGCTCGGGGGGTATCAGCCCCAGCATTTT. Translation gives CANSLLGGYQPQHF.

To note about this clonotype: This may be a read error, as it is one base from a much larger clone. The V gene is TRBV12-3 or TRBV12-4, the J gene TRBJ1-1, with D possibly being TRBD1 (6 bases). This CDR3 spans 14 amino acids. CDR3 sequence reads: CASSVALTGVGAFF. The CDR3 region has the DNA TGTGCCAGCAGTGTAGCCCTGACAGGTGTTGGAGCTTTCTTT.

The chain joins TRBV27 to TRBJ2-7, with 8 positions matching TRBD1. The CDR3 has 15 amino acids. The V and J ends lost 4 bases and 6 bases, in that order; junction bases with no gene match: 11. CDR1 and CDR2 (germline): MNHEY, SMNVEV (reference sequence). CDR3 protein: CASSWERTGLSEQYF. DNA of the CDR3: TGTGCCAGCAGTTGGGAAAGGACAGGGCTCTCCGAGCAGTACTTC.

V gene TRBV5-6 combines with J gene TRBJ1-2; the D gene is possibly TRBD1 (5 bases). The V and J ends lost 4 bases and 4 bases respectively, with 14 bases between them. The CDR3 runs to 14 residues. Germline CDR1 reads SGHDT; CDR2 reads YYEEEE. The CDR3 spells CASSAIDRFYGYTF. The CDR3 nucleotides read TGTGCCAGCAGCGCGATAGACAGATTCTATGGCTACACCTTC. The whole variable domain, filled in from reference TRBV5-6 and TRBJ1-2, reads DAGVTQSPTHLIKTRGQQVTLRCSPKSGHDTVSWYQQALGQGPQFIFQYYEEEERQRGNFPDRFSGHQFPNYSSELNVNALLLGDSALYLCASSAIDRFYGYTFGSGTRLTVV.

This clonotype was seen only a few times. The chain recombines TRBV5-1 with TRBJ2-3, with D tentatively TRBD2 (5 bases). Germline CDR1 reads SGHRS; CDR2 reads YFSETQ. The CDR3 sequence is 13 residues long. V was trimmed by 4 bases and J by 2 bases, leaving 8 bases between them. The CDR3 DNA reads TGCGCCAGCAGCGTCCGGGACACAGATACGCAGTATTTT. Protein product: CASSVRDTDTQYF. Complete variable domain (other parts from reference TRBV5-1 and TRBJ2-3): KAGVTQTPRYLIKTRGQQVTLSCSPISGHRSVSWYQQTPGQGLQFLFEYFSETQRNKGNFPGRFSGRQFSNSRSEMNVSTLELGDSALYLCASSVRDTDTQYFGPGTRLTVL.

J is TRBJ2-1 and V is TRBV29-1; D unresolved. The J call may not be correct, given that the DNA end is closer to TRBJ2-7. Germline V gives CDR1 SQVTM, CDR2 ANQGSEA. The CDR3 has 14 residues. CDR3 sequence: CSVDLSSSYNEQYF. DNA for the CDR3: TGCAGCGTTGATCTCTCGAGCTCCTACAATGAGCAGTACTTC.

This clonotype has only a few counts. CDR3 nucleotide sequence: TGCAGTGCTGGGGACAGGGGGGCGCAGTATTTT. Translating it yields CSAGDRGAQYF. The chain recombines TRBV20-1 with TRBJ2-3, with 11 bases matching TRBD1. The CDR3 sequence is 11 residues long. Germline CDR1 DFQATT, CDR2 SNEGSKA (reference sequence). V was pared by 5 bases and J by 10 bases, with 2 bases of the junction left unmatched.

The chain uses TRBV28 and TRBJ2-2; no clear D gene. V lost 6 bases to trimming and J lost 3 bases, with 5 bases between them. Germline CDR1 is MDHEN and CDR2 is SYDVKM. The CDR3 spans 12 residues. CDR3 residues: CASRAYTGELFF. Here the CDR3 DNA reads TGTGCCAGCAGAGCATACACCGGGGAGCTGTTTTTT. The complete variable domain, with remaining parts taken from reference TRBV28 and TRBJ2-2, reads DVKVTQSSRYLVKRTGEKVFLECVQDMDHENMFWYRQDPGLGLRLIYFSYDVKMKEKGDIPEGYSVSREKKERFSLILESASTNQTSMYLCASRAYTGELFFGEGSRLTVL.

The sample holds many counts of this clonotype. The chain combines TRBV5-1 with TRBJ2-7; 9 bases agree with TRBD2. CDR3 length: 18 amino acids. In germline, CDR1 is SGHRS, CDR2 YFSETQ. Trimming took 0 bases from V and 6 from J; bases not matched to a gene: 16. The CDR3 bases are TGCGCCAGCAGCTTGGAACCTAGCGGGGAGATAAGTCTCTTCGAGCAGTACTTC. Its translation is CASSLEPSGEISLFEQYF.

There are many counts of this clonotype. The rearrangement uses TRBV7-2 and TRBJ2-3; D is uncertain. The CDR3 runs to 16 residues. Germline values: CDR1 SGHTA, CDR2 FQGNSA. Trimming stripped 4 bases from V and 4 bases from J, with 18 bases between. DNA for the CDR3: TGTGCCAGCAGCTACCCGGCCATCCCAAGGGCAGATACGCAGTATTTT. Translation gives CASSYPAIPRADTQYF.

Details on this clonotype: This sequence may be a read error, since a much larger clone differs from it by one base. V and J are TRBV7-9 and TRBJ2-7; D remains ambiguous. Germline CDR1 SEHNR, CDR2 FQNEAQ (reference sequence). The CDR3 loop spans 14 amino acids. The DNA for the CDR3 is TGTGCCAGCAGCTCACCACAGAGCTCCCACGAGCAGTACTTC. Its protein is CASSSPQSSHEQYF.

A few counts support this clonotype. V and J are TRBV28 and TRBJ2-1; 11 nucleotides match TRBD2. Trimming removed 5 bases from V and 8 bases from J; junction bases left unmatched: 14. This CDR3 has 17 residues. Germline CDR1 MDHEN, CDR2 SYDVKM. The CDR3 loop reads CASSLPRLAGKWDEQFF. CDR3 nucleotides: TGTGCCAGCAGTCTCCCCCGACTAGCGGGAAAGTGGGATGAGCAGTTCTTC.

V and J are TRBV4-3 and TRBJ2-2; D unclear. The CDR3 covers 18 residues. The V end was cut by 0 bases, the J end by 0 bases, with 14 bases between. Germline V gene lookup returns CDR1 LGHNA and CDR2 YSLEER. In DNA, the CDR3 is TGCGCCAGCAGCCAAGATATTTCACCCACATCGAACACCGGGGAGCTGTTTTTT. Residues: CASSQDISPTSNTGELFF.